The 24 T cell receptor beta chains below were found in one sample sequenced in a study of T cells in Graves' hyperthyroidism and ophthalmopathy. Template material for amplifying TCR beta CDR3 regions consisted of RNA transcripts. HTBI primers were used for first-round RT-PCR of the TCR CDR3. TCRdb reprocessed the multiplex PCR reads with MiXCR, giving one entry per CDR3 protein. This sample has fewer than 800,000 distinct CDR3 sequences, with approximately 16% found just once. Source material: blood. Receptors were obtained from a man aged 18 to 29 with Graves' hyperthyroidism.

V gene TRBV9 combines with J gene TRBJ2-3, with D perhaps given as TRBD1 or TRBD2 (5 bases each). Deletions cut 7 bases from V and 7 bases from J, with 13 bases between. Germline loops: CDR1 SGDLS, CDR2 YYNGEE. This CDR3 region has 12 residues. The chain's CDR3 is CASARDQHTQYF. In DNA form, the CDR3 reads TGTGCCAGCGCCCGGGACCAACATACGCAGTATTTT.

The chain has TRBV15 and TRBJ2-1; D might be TRBD1 or TRBD2, each matching 5 bases. The CDR3 sequence is 13 residues long. Trimming stripped 2 bases from V and 5 bases from J, with 7 bases between. In germline, CDR1 is LNHNV, CDR2 YYDKDF (reference sequence). CDR3 DNA sequence: TGTGCCACCAGCAGACGGGACCACAATGAGCAGTTCTTC. Protein product: CATSRRDHNEQFF.

A remark on this clonotype: The junction shows a germline mismatch at one end, possibly a read error. This sequence joins TRBV18 and TRBJ2-4; a weak D match, TRBD2 (5 bases). The CDR3 is 14 residues long. The germline CDR1 and CDR2 sequences are KGHSH and LQKENI. The CDR3 loop is CASSPRGFRNIQYF. Here the CDR3 DNA reads TGTGCCAGCTCCCCACGGGGATTTAGAAACATTCAGTACTTC.

This clonotype was counted at least ten times. The J gene is TRBJ1-1, the V gene TRBV12-3 or TRBV12-4; D possibly corresponds to TRBD1 (5 bases). This CDR3 has 12 residues. The V and J ends lost 4 bases and 6 bases respectively, with 9 bases between them. CDR3: CASSSGHPEAFF. The CDR3 DNA reads as TGTGCCAGCAGTTCCGGACACCCTGAAGCTTTCTTT.

This clonotype was found many times. This chain links TRBV12-3 or TRBV12-4 with TRBJ2-1, with D possibly TRBD2 on 5 matching bases. Deletions cut 3 bases from V and 3 bases from J, with 15 bases between. This CDR3 is 16 amino acids long. The CDR3 is CASSFARDPVYNEQFF. CDR3 DNA sequence: TGTGCCAGCAGTTTTGCCCGGGATCCCGTCTACAATGAGCAGTTCTTC.

This clonotype was recorded many times. The DNA of the CDR3 is TGTGCCAGCAGCGTCCGGACAGACACTGAAGCTTTCTTT. Its translation is CASSVRTDTEAFF. This chain links TRBV11-2 with TRBJ1-1, with a tentative D call TRBD1 (6 bases). The V end lost 5 bases, the J end lost 3 bases, and 10 bases lay between the germline ends. Looked up from germline, CDR1 is SGHAT and CDR2 is FQNNGV. CDR3 length equals 13 residues.

This sequence joins TRBV5-1 and TRBJ1-1; D is possibly TRBD1 (5 bases). In germline, CDR1 is SGHRS, CDR2 YFSETQ. The CDR3 covers 15 residues. V lost 4 bases and J 0 bases, leaving 13 bases between the germline ends. The CDR3, as DNA: TGCGCCAGCAGCACTGTCGCAGGGATGAACACTGAAGCTTTCTTT. Its translation is CASSTVAGMNTEAFF.

This clonotype has just a few counts. This chain connects TRBV12-3 or TRBV12-4 to TRBJ1-2; D not certain. V shed 7 bases and J shed 5 bases, with 20 bases lying between them. The CDR3 loop spans 15 amino acids. The CDR3 spells CASTLGRRPTYGYTF. In DNA form, the CDR3 reads TGTGCCAGCACCCTAGGTAGGCGACCTACTTATGGCTACACCTTC.

In its sample, this clonotype was seen a few times. J is TRBJ2-2 and V is TRBV30; D gene unclear. Per germline, CDR1 GTSNPN and CDR2 SVGIG (reference sequence). V lost 3 bases and J 6 bases, leaving 11 bases between the germline ends. The CDR3 is 13 residues long. The CDR3 sequence: CAWRVRKSGELFF. CDR3 in DNA: TGTGCCTGGAGGGTGAGGAAGTCCGGGGAGCTGTTTTTT. The variable domain in full, completed from reference TRBV30 and TRBJ2-2, reads SQTIHQWPATLVQPVGSPLSLECTVEGTSNPNLYWYRQAAGRGLQLLFYSVGIGQISSEVPQNLSASRPQDRQFILSSKKLLLSDSGFYLCAWRVRKSGELFFGEGSRLTVL.

The CDR3 spells CASSSAGTSGSSYNEQFF. The DNA for the CDR3 is TGTGCCAGCAGCTCCGCCGGGACTAGCGGGAGTTCCTACAATGAGCAGTTCTTC. The rearrangement joins TRBV9 to TRBJ2-1, with 14 bases that match TRBD2. V lost 4 bases, J lost 1 base, and 7 bases stayed unmatched. The CDR3 is 18 residues long. CDR1 and CDR2 from the germline V gene are SGDLS and YYNGEE.

The table lists this clonotype with many counts. The genes are TRBV28 and TRBJ2-2; D gene unclear. The V end was cut by 6 bases, the J end by 6 bases, with 8 bases between. Per germline, CDR1 MDHEN and CDR2 SYDVKM. CDR3 length equals 12 residues. CDR3 residues: CASSYPPGELFF. In DNA, the CDR3 is TGTGCCAGCAGCTACCCGCCCGGGGAGCTGTTTTTT.

The table lists this clonotype with a few counts. The chain carries TRBV25-1 and TRBJ1-5, with D possibly matching TRBD1 (5 bases). Trimming took 4 bases from V and 7 from J, leaving 11 bases between them. Germline loops: CDR1 MGHDK, CDR2 SYGVNS. This CDR3 is 13 amino acids long. The CDR3 loop reads CASSGGWGQPQHF. The CDR3 DNA follows: TGTGCCAGCAGTGGGGGGTGGGGGCAGCCCCAGCATTTT.

This chain links TRBV25-1 with TRBJ2-1, with 7 nucleotides matching TRBD2. There are 15 residues in the CDR3. The ends lost 2 bases at V and 5 bases at J; junction bases unmatched: 6. Germline V gene lookup returns CDR1 MGHDK and CDR2 SYGVNS. The CDR3 coding sequence is TGTGCCAGCAGTGAAACAAGCGGGGCCCACAATGAGCAGTTCTTC. Its translation is CASSETSGAHNEQFF.

This clonotype was found many times. The CDR3 region is CASSYSGRVNEQFF. DNA of the CDR3: TGTGCCAGCAGTTACTCAGGCAGGGTCAATGAGCAGTTCTTC. This chain joins TRBV6-6 and TRBJ2-1; possibly TRBD1 for D (5 bases). CDR3 length equals 14 residues. V gave up 0 bases and J gave up 6 bases, with 9 bases separating them. The V gene's germline CDR1 is MNHNY and CDR2 SVGAGI (reference sequence).

In its sample, this clonotype was seen many times. The rearrangement joins TRBV12-3 or TRBV12-4 to TRBJ1-5; D possibly corresponds to TRBD1 (5 bases). The CDR3 runs 13 residues. With 6 bases removed from V and 9 bases from J, the gap between germline ends came to 15 bases. CDR3 nucleotides: TGTGCCAGCAGGATGACAGAGAAATTGCCCCAGCATTTT. As protein: CASRMTEKLPQHF.

This clonotype showed up just a few times. The chain has TRBV19 and TRBJ2-1; 10 bases agree with TRBD2. Germline values: CDR1 LNHDA, CDR2 SQIVND (reference sequence). The CDR3 contains 12 residues. Trimming cost V 8 bases and J 15 bases; bases outside gene matches: 10. The chain's CDR3 is CASEARTSGRFF. CDR3 nucleotides: TGTGCCAGTGAAGCCAGGACTAGCGGACGGTTCTTC.

This clonotype was counted many times. V and J are TRBV2 and TRBJ1-1; no clear D gene. The CDR3 has 14 residues. From germline, CDR1 is SNHLY and CDR2 FYNNEI. V lost 6 bases, J lost 1 base, and 12 bases lay in between. In DNA form, the CDR3 reads TGTGCCAGCAGCTTACAAGGCAGGAACACTGAAGCTTTCTTT. This gives the protein CASSLQGRNTEAFF.

The V gene is TRBV5-8, the J gene TRBJ2-6, with D possibly called TRBD1 or TRBD2 (5 bases each). The ends were cut back, 4 bases at V and 5 bases at J, with 16 bases in the middle. The CDR3 runs to 16 residues. Germline CDR1 reads SGHTS; CDR2 reads YDEGEE. The CDR3: CASSIAGAVRANVLTF. The CDR3 DNA sequence: TGTGCCAGCAGCATAGCCGGGGCCGTCCGGGCCAACGTCCTGACTTTC.

V and J are TRBV3-1 and TRBJ1-2; no clear D. V was shortened by 4 bases and J by 0 bases, with 9 bases between the two germline ends. The germline CDR1 and CDR2 sequences are LGHDT and YNNKEL (reference sequence). This CDR3 is built from 14 residues. Here the CDR3 reads CASSPLDANYGYTF. The CDR3 DNA reads TGTGCCAGCAGCCCCCTTGACGCTAACTATGGCTACACCTTC. Full variable domain (outside the CDR3, taken from reference TRBV3-1 and TRBJ1-2): DTAVSQTPKYLVTQMGNDKSIKCEQNLGHDTMYWYKQDSKKFLKIMFSYNNKELIINETVPNRFSPKSPDKAHLNLHINSLELGDSAVYFCASSPLDANYGYTFGSGTRLTVV.

The rearrangement joins TRBV20-1 to TRBJ2-3; TRBD2 is a possible D gene (6 bases). From germline, CDR1 is DFQATT and CDR2 SNEGSKA (reference sequence). This CDR3 is built from 15 residues. Trimming shortened V by 0 bases and J by 4 bases, and 14 bases separated the two germline ends. CDR3 sequence (DNA): TGCAGTGCTAGAGAGGATAGGAGGGACCCAGATACGCAGTATTTT. This sequence encodes CSAREDRRDPDTQYF.

The table lists this clonotype with a few counts. The rearrangement uses TRBV5-4 and TRBJ1-2, with a possible D match to TRBD1 (5 bases). V was clipped by 0 bases and J by 0 bases, with 6 bases between them. The CDR3 sequence is 14 residues long. Per germline, CDR1 SGHNT and CDR2 YYREEE (reference sequence). CDR3 sequence reads: CASSLDRTNYGYTF. The CDR3 DNA follows: TGTGCCAGCAGCTTGGACAGGACTAACTATGGCTACACCTTC. Full variable domain (missing parts from reference TRBV5-4 and TRBJ1-2): ETGVTQSPTHLIKTRGQQVTLRCSSQSGHNTVSWYQQALGQGPQFIFQYYREEENGRGNFPPRFSGLQFPNYSSELNVNALELDDSALYLCASSLDRTNYGYTFGSGTRLTVV.

The genes are TRBV20-1 and TRBJ1-4, with unresolved D. This CDR3 is 13 amino acids long. Between the trimmed V and J ends, which lost 6 bases and 1 base, there was a span of 9 bases. CDR1 is DFQATT, CDR2 SNEGSKA, per germline (reference sequence). The CDR3 loop reads CSAPGKTNEKLFF. The CDR3 coding sequence is TGCAGTGCCCCCGGGAAAACTAATGAAAAACTGTTTTTT.

This clonotype was found a few times. The chain couples TRBV7-3 to TRBJ2-1; D remains unclear. Germline CDR1 is SGHTA and CDR2 is FQGTGA. This CDR3 has 13 residues. V was trimmed by 1 base and J by 6 bases, leaving 7 bases between them. Here the CDR3 DNA reads TGTGCCAGCAGCTTAAATACTGTCAATGAGCAGTTCTTC. Its translation is CASSLNTVNEQFF.

The chain carries TRBV7-9 and TRBJ1-1, with D possibly matching TRBD1 (6 bases). CDR3 length: 14 amino acids. Looked up from germline, CDR1 is SEHNR and CDR2 is FQNEAQ (reference sequence). Trimming stripped 10 bases from V and 2 bases from J, with 17 bases between. CDR3: CAIEGRDTNTEAFF. In DNA form, the CDR3 reads TGTGCCATCGAAGGGCGGGACACAAACACTGAAGCTTTCTTT.